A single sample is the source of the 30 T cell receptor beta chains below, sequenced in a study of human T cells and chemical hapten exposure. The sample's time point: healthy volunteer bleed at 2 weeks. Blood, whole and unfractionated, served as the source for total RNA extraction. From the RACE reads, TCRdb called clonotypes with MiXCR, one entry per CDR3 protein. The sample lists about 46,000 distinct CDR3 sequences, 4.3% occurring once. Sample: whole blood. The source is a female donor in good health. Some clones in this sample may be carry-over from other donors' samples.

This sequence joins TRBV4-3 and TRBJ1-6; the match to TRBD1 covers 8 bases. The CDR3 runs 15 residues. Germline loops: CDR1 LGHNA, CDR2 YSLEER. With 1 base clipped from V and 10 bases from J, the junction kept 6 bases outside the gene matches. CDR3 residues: CASSQVTGGRSPLHF. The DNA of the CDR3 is TGCGCCAGCAGCCAAGTTACAGGGGGTCGATCACCCCTCCACTTT.

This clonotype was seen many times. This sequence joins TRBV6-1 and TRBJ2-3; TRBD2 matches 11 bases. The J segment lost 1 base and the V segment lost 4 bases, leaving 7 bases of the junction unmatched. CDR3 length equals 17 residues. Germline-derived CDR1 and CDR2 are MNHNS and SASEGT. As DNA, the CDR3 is TGTGCCAGCAGTGGGCCTAGCGGGGGGCGCGGCACAGATACGCAGTATTTT. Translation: CASSGPSGGRGTDTQYF.

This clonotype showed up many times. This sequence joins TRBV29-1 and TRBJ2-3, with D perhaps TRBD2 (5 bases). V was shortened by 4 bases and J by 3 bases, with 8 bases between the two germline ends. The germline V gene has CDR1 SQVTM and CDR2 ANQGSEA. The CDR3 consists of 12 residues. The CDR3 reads CSVVPGTDTQYF. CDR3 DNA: TGCAGCGTTGTTCCGGGAACAGATACGCAGTATTTT.

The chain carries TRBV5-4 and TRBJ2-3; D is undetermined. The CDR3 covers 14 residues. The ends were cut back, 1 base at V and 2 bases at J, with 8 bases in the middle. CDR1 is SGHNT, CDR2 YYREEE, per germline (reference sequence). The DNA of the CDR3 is TGTGCCAGCAGCTTGCCAGCGCCCACAGATACGCAGTATTTT. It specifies CASSLPAPTDTQYF.

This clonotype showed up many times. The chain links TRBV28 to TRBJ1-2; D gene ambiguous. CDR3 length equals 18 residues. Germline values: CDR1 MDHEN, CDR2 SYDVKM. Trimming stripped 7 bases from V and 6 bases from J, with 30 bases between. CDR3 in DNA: TGTGCCAGCACTCCTTCGAAGTCGGGAAAGAGGATGGTGGATGGCTACACCTTC. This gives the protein CASTPSKSGKRMVDGYTF.

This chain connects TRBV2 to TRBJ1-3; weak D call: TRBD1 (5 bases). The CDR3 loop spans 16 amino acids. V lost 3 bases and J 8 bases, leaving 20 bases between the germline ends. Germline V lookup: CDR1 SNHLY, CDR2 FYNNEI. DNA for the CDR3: TGTGCCAGCAGTGACGGTCGGGGGGAGCGGTTCGACACCATATATTTT. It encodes CASSDGRGERFDTIYF.

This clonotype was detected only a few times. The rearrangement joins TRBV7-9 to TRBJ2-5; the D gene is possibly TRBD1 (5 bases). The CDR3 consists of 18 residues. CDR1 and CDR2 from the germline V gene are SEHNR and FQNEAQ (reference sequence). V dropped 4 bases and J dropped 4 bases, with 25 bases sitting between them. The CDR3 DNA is TGTGCCAGCAGCTCTTATGCCCTCCGGCAGGGTAAGAGAGAGACCCAGTACTTC. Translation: CASSSYALRQGKRETQYF.

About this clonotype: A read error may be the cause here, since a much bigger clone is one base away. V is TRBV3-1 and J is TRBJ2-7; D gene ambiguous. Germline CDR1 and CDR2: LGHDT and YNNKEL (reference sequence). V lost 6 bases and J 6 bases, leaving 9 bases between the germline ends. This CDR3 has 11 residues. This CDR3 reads CASRSLTEQYF. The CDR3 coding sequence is TGTGCCAGCAGATCCCTAACCGAGCAGTACTTC.

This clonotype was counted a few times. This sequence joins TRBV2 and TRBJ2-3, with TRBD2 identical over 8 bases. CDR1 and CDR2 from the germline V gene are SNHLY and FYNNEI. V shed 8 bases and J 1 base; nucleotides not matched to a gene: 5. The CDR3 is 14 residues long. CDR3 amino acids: CASWKAGGTDTQYF. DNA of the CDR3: TGTGCCAGCTGGAAAGCGGGGGGCACAGATACGCAGTATTTT.

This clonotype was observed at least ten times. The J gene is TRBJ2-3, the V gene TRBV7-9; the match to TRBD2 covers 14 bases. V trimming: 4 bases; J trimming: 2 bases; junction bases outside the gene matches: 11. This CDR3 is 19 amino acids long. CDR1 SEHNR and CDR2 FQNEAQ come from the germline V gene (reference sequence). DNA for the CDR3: TGTGCCAGCAGCTCGTCCGGGACTAGCGGGGGTTATTACACAGATACGCAGTATTTT. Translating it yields CASSSSGTSGGYYTDTQYF.

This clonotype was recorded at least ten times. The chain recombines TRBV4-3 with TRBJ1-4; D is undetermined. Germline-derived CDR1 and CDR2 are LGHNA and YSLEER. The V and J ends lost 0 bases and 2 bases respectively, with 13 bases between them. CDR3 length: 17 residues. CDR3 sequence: CASSQEIVGVTNEKLFF. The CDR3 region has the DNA TGCGCCAGCAGCCAAGAGATTGTCGGGGTGACTAATGAAAAACTGTTTTTT.

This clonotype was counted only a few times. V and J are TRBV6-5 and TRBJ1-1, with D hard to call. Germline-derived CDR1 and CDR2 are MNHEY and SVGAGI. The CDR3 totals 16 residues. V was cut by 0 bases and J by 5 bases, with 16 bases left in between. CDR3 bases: TGTGCCAGCAGTTACTCGTACCGGGAAGTGAGGACTGAAGCTTTCTTT. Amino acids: CASSYSYREVRTEAFF.

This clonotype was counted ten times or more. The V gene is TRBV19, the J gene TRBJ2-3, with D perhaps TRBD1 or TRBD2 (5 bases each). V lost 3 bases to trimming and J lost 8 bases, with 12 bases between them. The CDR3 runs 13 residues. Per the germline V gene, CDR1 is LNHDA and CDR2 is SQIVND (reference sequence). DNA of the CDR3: TGTGCCAGTAGTATGGGACCCCTCGGTACGCAGTATTTT. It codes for CASSMGPLGTQYF.

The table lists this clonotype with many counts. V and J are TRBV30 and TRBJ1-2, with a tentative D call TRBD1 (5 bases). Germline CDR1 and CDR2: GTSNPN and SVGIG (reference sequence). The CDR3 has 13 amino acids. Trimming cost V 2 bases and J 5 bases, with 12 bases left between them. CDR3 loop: CAWSRDRPYGYTF. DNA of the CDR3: TGTGCCTGGAGTCGGGACCGGCCTTATGGCTACACCTTC.

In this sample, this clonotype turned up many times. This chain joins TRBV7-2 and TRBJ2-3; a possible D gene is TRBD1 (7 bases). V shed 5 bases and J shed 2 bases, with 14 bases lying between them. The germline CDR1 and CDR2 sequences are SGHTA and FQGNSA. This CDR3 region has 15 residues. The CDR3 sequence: CASSPGGTDTDTQYF. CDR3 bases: TGTGCCAGCAGCCCAGGAGGGACAGACACAGATACGCAGTATTTT.

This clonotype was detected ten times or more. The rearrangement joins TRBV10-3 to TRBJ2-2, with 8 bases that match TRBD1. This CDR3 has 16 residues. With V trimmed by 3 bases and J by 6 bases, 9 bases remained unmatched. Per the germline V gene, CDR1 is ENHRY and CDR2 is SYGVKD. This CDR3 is CAISDPTGVGAGELFF. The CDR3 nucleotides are TGTGCCATCAGTGACCCGACAGGGGTTGGGGCCGGGGAGCTGTTTTTT.

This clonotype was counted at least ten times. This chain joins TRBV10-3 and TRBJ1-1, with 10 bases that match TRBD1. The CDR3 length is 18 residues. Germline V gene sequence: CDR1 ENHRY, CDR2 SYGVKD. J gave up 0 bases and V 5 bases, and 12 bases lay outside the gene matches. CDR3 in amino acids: CAISSTRTGGRMNTEAFF. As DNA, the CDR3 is TGTGCCATCAGTTCGACTCGGACAGGGGGAAGGATGAACACTGAAGCTTTCTTT.

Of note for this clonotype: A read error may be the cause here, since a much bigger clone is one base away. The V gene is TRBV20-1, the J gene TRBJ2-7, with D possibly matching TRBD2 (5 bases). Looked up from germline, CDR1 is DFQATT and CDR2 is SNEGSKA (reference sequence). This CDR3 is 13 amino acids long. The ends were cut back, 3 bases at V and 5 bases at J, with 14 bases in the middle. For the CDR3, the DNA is TGCAGTGCTAGCTCGGCTAGCAGCGACGAGCAGTACTTC. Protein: CSASSASSDEQYF.

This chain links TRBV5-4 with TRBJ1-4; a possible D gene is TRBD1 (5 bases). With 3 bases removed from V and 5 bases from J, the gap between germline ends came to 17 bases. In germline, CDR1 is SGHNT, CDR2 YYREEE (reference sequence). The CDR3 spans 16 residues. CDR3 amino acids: CASSSVPGTGNEKLFF. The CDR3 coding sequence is TGTGCCAGCAGCTCAGTTCCCGGGACGGGAAATGAAAAACTGTTTTTT.

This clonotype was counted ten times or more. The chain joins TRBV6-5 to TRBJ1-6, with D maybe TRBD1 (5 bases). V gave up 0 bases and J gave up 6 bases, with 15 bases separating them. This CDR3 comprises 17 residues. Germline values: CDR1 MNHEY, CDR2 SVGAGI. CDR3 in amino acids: CASSYSGRGAVNSPLHF. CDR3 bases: TGTGCCAGCAGTTACTCCGGTCGTGGGGCAGTTAATTCACCCCTCCACTTT.

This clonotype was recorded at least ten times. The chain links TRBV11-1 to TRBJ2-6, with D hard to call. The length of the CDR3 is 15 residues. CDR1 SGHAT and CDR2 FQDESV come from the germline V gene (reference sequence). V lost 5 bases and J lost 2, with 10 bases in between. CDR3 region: CASSAARAGANVLTF. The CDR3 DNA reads TGTGCCAGCAGCGCAGCCAGAGCTGGGGCCAACGTCCTGACTTTC.

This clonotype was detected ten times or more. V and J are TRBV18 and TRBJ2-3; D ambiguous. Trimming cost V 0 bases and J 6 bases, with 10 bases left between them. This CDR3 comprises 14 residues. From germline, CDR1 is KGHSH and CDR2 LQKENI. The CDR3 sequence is CASSPPNLPDTQYF. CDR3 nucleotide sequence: TGTGCCAGCTCACCACCGAATCTACCGGATACGCAGTATTTT.

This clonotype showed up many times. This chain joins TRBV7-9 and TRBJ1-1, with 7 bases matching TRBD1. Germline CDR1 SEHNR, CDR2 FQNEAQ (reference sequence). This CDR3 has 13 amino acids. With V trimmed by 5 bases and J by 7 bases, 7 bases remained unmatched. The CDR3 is CASSPTSGGEAFF. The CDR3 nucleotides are TGTGCCAGCAGCCCCACTTCAGGGGGTGAAGCTTTCTTT.

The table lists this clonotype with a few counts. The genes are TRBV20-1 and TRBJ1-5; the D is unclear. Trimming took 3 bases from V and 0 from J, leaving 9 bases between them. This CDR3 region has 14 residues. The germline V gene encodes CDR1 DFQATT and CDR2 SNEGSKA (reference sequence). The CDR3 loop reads CSASDGYSNQPQHF. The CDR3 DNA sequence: TGCAGTGCTAGTGATGGTTATAGCAATCAGCCCCAGCATTTT.

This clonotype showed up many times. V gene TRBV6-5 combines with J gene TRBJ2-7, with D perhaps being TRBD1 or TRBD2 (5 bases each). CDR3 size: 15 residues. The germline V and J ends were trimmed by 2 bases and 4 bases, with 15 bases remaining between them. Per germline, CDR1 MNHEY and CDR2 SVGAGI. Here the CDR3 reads CASSYQGSWGYEQYF. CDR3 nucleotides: TGTGCCAGCAGTTACCAGGGTTCATGGGGGTACGAGCAGTACTTC.

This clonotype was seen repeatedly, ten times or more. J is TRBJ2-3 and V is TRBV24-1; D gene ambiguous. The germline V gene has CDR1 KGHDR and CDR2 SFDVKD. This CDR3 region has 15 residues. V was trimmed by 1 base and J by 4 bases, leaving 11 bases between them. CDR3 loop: CATSDFRFGSDTQYF. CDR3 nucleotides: TGTGCCACCAGTGATTTTCGTTTCGGATCAGATACGCAGTATTTT.

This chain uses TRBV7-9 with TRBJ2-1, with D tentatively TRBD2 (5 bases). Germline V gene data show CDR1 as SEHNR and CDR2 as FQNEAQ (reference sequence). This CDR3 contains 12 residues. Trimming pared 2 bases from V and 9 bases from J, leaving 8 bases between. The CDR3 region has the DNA TGTGCCAGCAGCTTACGAGAGGGTGAGCAGTTCTTC. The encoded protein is CASSLREGEQFF.

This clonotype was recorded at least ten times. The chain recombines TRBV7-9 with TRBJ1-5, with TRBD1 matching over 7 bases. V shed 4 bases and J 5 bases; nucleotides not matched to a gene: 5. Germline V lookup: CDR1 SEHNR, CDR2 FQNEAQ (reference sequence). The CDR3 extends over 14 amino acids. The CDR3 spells CASSSDRVDQPQHF. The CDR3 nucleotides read TGTGCCAGCAGCTCCGACAGGGTGGATCAGCCCCAGCATTTT.

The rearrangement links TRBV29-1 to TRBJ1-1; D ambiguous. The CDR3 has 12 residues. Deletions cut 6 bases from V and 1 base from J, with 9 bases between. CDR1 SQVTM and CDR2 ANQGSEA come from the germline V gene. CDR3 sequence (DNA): TGCAGCGTATATAGGGCGAACACTGAAGCTTTCTTT. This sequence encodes CSVYRANTEAFF.

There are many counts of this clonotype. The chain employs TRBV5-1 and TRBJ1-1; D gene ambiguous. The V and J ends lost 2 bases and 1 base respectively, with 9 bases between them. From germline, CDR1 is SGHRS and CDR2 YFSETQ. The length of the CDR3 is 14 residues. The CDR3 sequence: CASSLITPNTEAFF. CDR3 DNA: TGCGCCAGCAGCTTAATCACACCGAACACTGAAGCTTTCTTT.